This TCR beta chain emerged from a study of cytomegalovirus exposure and HLA in healthy donors. This clone showed up just a few times. Primers: 60 Vbeta forward and 13 Jbeta reverse. Profiled with immunoSEQ multiplex PCR; TCRdb holds only in-frame clones, not every one. The repertoire has roughly 120,000 clones, approximately 72% of them found once; the top ten carry roughly 8.2%. CDR3 length: 13 residues. Trimming removed 6 bases from V and 8 bases from J; junction bases left unmatched: 7. The germline V gene has CDR1 SGHVS and CDR2 FQNEAQ. The rearrangement links TRBV7-8 to TRBJ1-2; 9 bases align to TRBD1. The sample taken for sequencing was PBMCs. This receptor was obtained from a woman between 40 and 50 years old in good health and CMV-seropositive. CDR3 amino acids: CASSIRQGDGYTF. DNA of the CDR3: TGTGCCAGCAGTATCAGACAGGGGGACGGCTACACCTTC.